Described below is a single TCR beta chain sequence and its context. Its antigen is unknown. This entry belongs to a study of siplizumab effects on memory and regulatory T cells. Using immunoSEQ multiplex PCR, the repertoire was profiled, and TCRdb retains in-frame clones only, with some absent. The table includes about 72,000 clones, roughly 89% detected once. Study observations and caveats: Naive versus memory phenotype went unassigned for roughly 75-96% of proliferating CD4+ or CD8+ clones. Mapping to unstimulated subsets was achieved for only a minor fraction of alloreactive clones.

Sample: CD8+ T cells sorted from blood. This receptor was taken from a human donor in good health.

In nucleotides, the CDR3 is TGCGCCAGCAGCTTGTCTACAGGGAGGACCTACGAGCAGTACTTC. Its protein product is CASSLSTGRTYEQYF. The rearrangement uses TRBV5-1 and TRBJ2-7; D is possibly TRBD1 or TRBD2 (6 bases each). V lost 1 base to trimming and J lost 2 bases, with 13 bases between them. The length of the CDR3 is 15 residues. Germline-derived CDR1 and CDR2 are SGHRS and YFSETQ. The full variable domain, rest sourced from reference TRBV5-1 and TRBJ2-7, is KAGVTQTPRYLIKTRGQQVTLSCSPISGHRSVSWYQQTPGQGLQFLFEYFSETQRNKGNFPGRFSGRQFSNSRSEMNVSTLELGDSALYLCASSLSTGRTYEQYFGPGTRLTVT.